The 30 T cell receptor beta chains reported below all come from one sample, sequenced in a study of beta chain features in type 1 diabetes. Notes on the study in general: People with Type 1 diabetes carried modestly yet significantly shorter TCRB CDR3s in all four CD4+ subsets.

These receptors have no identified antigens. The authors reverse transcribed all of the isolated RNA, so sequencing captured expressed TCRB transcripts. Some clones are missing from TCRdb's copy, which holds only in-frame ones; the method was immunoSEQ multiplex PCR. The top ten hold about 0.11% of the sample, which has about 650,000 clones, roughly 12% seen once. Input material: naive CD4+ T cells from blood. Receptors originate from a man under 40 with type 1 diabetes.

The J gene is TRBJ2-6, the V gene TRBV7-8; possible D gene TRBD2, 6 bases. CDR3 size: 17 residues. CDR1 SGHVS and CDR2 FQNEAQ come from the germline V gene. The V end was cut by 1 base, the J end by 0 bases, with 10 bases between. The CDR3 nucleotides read TGTGCCAGCAGCTTAGTAGGCGGGACCTCTGGGGCCAACGTCCTGACTTTC. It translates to CASSLVGGTSGANVLTF.

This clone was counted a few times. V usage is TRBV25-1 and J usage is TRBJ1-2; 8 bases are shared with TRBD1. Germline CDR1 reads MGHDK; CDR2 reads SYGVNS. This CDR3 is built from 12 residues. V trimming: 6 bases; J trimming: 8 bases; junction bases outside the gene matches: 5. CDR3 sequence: CASRDRVQGYTF. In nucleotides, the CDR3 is TGTGCCAGCAGGGACAGGGTGCAGGGCTACACCTTC.

The CDR3 is CAWSDIRTGMSNSPLHF. For the CDR3, the DNA is TGTGCCTGGAGCGACATCCGGACCGGGATGTCGAATTCACCCCTCCACTTT. The chain joins TRBV30 to TRBJ1-6; no clear D gene. The CDR3 length is 17 residues. V was clipped by 3 bases and J by 7 bases, with 22 bases between them. Germline V gene data show CDR1 as GTSNPN and CDR2 as SVGIG (reference sequence).

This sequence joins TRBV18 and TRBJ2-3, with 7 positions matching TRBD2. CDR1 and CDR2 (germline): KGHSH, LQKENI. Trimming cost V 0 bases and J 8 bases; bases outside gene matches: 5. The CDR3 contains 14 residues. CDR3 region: CASSPPGPGGTQYF. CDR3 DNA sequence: TGTGCCAGCTCACCACCCGGACCGGGAGGTACGCAGTATTTT.

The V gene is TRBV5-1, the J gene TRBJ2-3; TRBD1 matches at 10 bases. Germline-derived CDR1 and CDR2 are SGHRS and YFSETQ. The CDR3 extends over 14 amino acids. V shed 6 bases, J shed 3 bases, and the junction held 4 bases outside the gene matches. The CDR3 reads CASTWDRGTDTQYF. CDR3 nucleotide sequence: TGCGCCAGCACCTGGGACAGGGGTACAGATACGCAGTATTTT.

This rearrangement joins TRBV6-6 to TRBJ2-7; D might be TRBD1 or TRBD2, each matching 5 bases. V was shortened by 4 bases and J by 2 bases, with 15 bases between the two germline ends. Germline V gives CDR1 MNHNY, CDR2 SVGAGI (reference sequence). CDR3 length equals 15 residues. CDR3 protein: CASSSYSGTAYEQYF. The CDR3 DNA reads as TGTGCCAGCAGTTCCTATTCCGGGACGGCCTACGAGCAGTACTTC.

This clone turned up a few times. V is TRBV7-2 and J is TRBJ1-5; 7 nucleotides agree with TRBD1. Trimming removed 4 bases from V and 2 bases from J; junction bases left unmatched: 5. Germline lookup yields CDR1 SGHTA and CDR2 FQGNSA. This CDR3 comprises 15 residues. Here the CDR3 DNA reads TGTGCCAGCAGCTCCAGCACAGGGGGCAATCAGCCCCAGCATTTT. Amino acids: CASSSSTGGNQPQHF.

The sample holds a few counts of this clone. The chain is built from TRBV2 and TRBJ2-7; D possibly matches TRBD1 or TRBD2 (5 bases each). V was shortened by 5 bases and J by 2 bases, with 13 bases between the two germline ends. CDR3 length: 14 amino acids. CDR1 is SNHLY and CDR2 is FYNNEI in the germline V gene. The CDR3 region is CASSLGRGAYEQYF. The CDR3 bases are TGTGCCAGCAGTTTGGGACGGGGAGCCTACGAGCAGTACTTC.

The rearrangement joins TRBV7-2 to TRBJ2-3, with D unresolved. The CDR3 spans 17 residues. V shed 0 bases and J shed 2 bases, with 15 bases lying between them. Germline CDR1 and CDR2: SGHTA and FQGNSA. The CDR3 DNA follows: TGTGCCAGCAGCTTAGCGCATCGAATCGCTTACACAGATACGCAGTATTTT. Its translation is CASSLAHRIAYTDTQYF.

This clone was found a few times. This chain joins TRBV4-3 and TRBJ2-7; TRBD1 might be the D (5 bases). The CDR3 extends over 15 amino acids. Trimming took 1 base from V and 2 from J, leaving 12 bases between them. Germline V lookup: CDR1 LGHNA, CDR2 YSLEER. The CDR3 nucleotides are TGCGCCAGCAGCCAAGTATGGTCAGGGACCTACGAGCAGTACTTC. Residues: CASSQVWSGTYEQYF.

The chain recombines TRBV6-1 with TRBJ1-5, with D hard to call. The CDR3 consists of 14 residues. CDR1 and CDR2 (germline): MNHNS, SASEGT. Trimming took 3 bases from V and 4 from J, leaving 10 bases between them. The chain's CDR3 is CASSDRAANQPQHF. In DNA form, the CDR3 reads TGTGCCAGCAGTGATAGGGCAGCAAATCAGCCCCAGCATTTT.

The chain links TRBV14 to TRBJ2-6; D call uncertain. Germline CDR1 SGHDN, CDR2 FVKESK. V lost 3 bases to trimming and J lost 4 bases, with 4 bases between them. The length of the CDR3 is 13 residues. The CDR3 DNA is TGTGCCAGCAGCCAGGTGGGGGCCAACGTCCTGACTTTC. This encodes CASSQVGANVLTF.

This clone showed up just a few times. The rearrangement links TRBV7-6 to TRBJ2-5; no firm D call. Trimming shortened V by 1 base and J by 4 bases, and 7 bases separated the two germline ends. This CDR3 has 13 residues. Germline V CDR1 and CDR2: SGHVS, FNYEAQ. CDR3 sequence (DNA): TGTGCCAGCAGCTTAGGAGCGCGAGAGACCCAGTACTTC. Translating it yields CASSLGARETQYF.

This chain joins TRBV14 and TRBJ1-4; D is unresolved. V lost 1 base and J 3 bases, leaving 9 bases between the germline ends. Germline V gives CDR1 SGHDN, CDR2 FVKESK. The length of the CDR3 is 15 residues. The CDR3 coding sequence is TGTGCCAGCAGCCAAGGTTTCCAGGCTAATGAAAAACTGTTTTTT. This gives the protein CASSQGFQANEKLFF.

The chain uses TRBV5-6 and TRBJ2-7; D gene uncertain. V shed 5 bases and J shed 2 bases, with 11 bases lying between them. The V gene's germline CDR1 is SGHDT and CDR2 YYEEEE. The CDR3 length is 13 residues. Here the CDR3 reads CASSSGRTYEQYF. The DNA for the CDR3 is TGTGCCAGCAGTTCGGGTAGAACCTACGAGCAGTACTTC.

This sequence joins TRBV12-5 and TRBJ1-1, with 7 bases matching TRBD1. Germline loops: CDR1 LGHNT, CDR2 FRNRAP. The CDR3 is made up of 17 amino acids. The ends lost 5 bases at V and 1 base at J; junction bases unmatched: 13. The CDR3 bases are TGTGCTAGTGGTGGGGGCGCAGGGGACAGTAGGAACACTGAAGCTTTCTTT. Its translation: CASGGGAGDSRNTEAFF.

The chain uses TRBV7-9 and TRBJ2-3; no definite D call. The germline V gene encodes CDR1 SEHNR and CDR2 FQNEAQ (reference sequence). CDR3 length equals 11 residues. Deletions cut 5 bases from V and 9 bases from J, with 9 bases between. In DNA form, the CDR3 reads TGTGCCAGCAGCCCCCTGGAGACGCAGTATTTT. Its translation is CASSPLETQYF. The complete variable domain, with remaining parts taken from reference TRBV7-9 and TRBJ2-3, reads DTGVSQNPRHKITKRGQNVTFRCDPISEHNRLYWYRQTLGQGPEFLTYFQNEAQLEKSRLLSDRFSAERPKGSFSTLEIQRTEQGDSAMYLCASSPLETQYFGPGTRLTVL.

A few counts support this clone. CDR3 amino acids: CASSPSGGGYGYTF. CDR3 bases: TGTGCCAGCAGCCCCTCGGGAGGGGGCTATGGCTACACCTTC. The rearrangement joins TRBV7-9 to TRBJ1-2; D is perhaps TRBD1 (6 bases). The V end lost 5 bases, the J end lost 4 bases, and 14 bases lay between the germline ends. The CDR3 consists of 14 residues. Per germline, CDR1 SEHNR and CDR2 FQNEAQ (reference sequence).

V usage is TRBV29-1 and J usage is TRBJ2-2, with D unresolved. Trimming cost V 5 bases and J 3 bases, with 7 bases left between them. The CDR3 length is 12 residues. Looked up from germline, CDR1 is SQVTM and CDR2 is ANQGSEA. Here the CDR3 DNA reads TGCAGCGTTCGTTCCCACACCGGGGAGCTGTTTTTT. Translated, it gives CSVRSHTGELFF.

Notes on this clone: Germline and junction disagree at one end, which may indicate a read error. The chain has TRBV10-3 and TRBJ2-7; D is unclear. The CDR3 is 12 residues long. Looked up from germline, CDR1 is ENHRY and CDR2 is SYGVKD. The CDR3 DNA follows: TGTGCCATCACTCCGGACGGTTCTGGGTTGGACTTC. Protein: CAITPDGSGLDF.

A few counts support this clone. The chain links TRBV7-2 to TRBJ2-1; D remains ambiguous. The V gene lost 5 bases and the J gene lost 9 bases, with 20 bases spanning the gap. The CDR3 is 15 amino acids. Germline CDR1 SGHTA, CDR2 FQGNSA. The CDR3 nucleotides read TGTGCCAGCAGCGCAAAAGCGTTAGCCGTGGGTGAGCAGTTCTTC. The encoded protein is CASSAKALAVGEQFF.

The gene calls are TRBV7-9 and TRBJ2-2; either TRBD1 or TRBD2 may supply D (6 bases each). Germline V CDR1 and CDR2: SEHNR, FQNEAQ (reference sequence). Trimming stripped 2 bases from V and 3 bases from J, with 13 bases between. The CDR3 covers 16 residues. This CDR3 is CASSLIGGPYTGELFF. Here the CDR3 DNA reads TGTGCCAGCAGCTTAATAGGGGGGCCGTACACCGGGGAGCTGTTTTTT.

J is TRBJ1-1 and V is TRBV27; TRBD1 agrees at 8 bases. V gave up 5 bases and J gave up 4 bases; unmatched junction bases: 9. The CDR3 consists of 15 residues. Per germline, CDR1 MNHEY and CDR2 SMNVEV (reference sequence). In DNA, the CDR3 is TGTGCCAGCAGTAACCCACAGGGGGGTCGCACTGAAGCTTTCTTT. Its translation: CASSNPQGGRTEAFF.

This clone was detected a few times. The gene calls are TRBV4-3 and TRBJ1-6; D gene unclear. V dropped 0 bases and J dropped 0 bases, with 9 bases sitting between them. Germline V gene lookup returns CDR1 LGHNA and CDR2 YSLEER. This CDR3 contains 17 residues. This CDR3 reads CASSQDEHSSYNSPLHF. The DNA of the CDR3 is TGCGCCAGCAGCCAAGATGAACATAGCTCCTATAATTCACCCCTCCACTTT.

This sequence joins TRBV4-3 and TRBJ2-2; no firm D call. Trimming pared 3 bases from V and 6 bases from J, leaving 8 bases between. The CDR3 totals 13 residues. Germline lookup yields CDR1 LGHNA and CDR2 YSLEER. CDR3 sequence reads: CASSHTTPGELFF. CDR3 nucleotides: TGCGCCAGCAGCCACACAACCCCCGGGGAGCTGTTTTTT.

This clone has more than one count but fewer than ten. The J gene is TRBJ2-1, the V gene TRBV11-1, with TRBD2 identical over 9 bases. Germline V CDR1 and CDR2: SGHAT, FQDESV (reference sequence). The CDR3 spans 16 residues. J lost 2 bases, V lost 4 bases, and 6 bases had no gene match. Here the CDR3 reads CASSSSGVVPYNEQFF. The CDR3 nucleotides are TGTGCCAGCAGCTCTAGCGGGGTCGTCCCCTACAATGAGCAGTTCTTC. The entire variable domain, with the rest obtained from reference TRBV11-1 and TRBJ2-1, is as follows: EAEVAQSPRYKITEKSQAVAFWCDPISGHATLYWYRQILGQGPELLVQFQDESVVDDSQLPKDRFSAERLKGVDSTLKIQPAELGDSAMYLCASSSSGVVPYNEQFFGPGTRLTVL.

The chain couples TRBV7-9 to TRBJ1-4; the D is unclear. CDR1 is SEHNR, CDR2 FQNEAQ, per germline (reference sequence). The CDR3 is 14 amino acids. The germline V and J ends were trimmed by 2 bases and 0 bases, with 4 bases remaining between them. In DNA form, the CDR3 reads TGTGCCAGCAGCTTAATGACAACTAATGAAAAACTGTTTTTT. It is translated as CASSLMTTNEKLFF.

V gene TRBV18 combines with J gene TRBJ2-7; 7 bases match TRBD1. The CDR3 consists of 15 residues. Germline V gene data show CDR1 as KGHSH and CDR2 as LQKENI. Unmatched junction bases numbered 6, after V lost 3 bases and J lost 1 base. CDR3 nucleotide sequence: TGTGCCAGCTCACCTTTTACAGGGGATTCCTACGAGCAGTACTTC. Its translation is CASSPFTGDSYEQYF.

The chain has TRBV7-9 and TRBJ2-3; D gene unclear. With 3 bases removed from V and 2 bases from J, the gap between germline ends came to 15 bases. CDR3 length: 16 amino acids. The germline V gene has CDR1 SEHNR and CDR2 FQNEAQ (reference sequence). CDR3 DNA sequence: TGTGCCAGCAGCTTGCGGTCCGAGCCGACCACAGATACGCAGTATTTT. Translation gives CASSLRSEPTTDTQYF.

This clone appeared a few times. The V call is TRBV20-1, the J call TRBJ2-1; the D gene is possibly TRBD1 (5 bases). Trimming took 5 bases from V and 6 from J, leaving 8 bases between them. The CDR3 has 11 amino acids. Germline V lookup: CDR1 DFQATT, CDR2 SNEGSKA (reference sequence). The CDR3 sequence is CSAGATNEQFF. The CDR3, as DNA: TGCAGTGCTGGGGCGACCAATGAGCAGTTCTTC.